This is a list of T cell receptor beta chains from one sample in a study of cytomegalovirus exposure and HLA in healthy donors. Sequencing was performed with immunoSEQ multiplex PCR; in TCRdb, only in-frame clones are kept and a portion is missing. Altogether 200,000 to 250,000 clones are present, roughly 75% being singletons, with the ten largest covering roughly 2%. The sample comprised PBMCs. These receptors came from a woman in her 30s in good health and CMV-seronegative. The conserved cysteine and the conserved F or W are not part of the CDR3 here. D genes are given only for firm matches.

d_call	v_call	j_call	cdr3_aa
TRBD1	TRBV5-4	TRBJ2-1	ASSLLDRPYNEQF
-	TRBV30	TRBJ1-1	AWVRGRGMTEAF
-	TRBV7-2	TRBJ2-3	ASSSYPLGTRGSPVTQY
-	TRBV5-1	TRBJ1-3	ASSLASFSGNTIY
-	TRBV25-1	TRBJ1-1	ASSRGTKAF
TRBD1	TRBV11-2	TRBJ1-5	ASSLRSSGTGGVIQPQH
-	TRBV5-6	TRBJ1-2	ASRVGGIGYT
-	TRBV2	TRBJ2-7	ASKGDQRYEQY
-	TRBV7-2	TRBJ2-3	ASSPSGSSTDTQY
-	TRBV10-3	TRBJ2-6	AIMAVKGGGFSGANVLT
-	TRBV7-6	TRBJ2-1	ASSLAPAGRSYNEQF
-	TRBV30	TRBJ1-1	ACESNTEAF
-	TRBV6-1	TRBJ1-5	ASIYIRGVDQPQH
-	TRBV29-1	TRBJ1-1	SVGGYTEAF
-	TRBV27	TRBJ2-1	ASSLIGLLHEQF
-	TRBV11-3	TRBJ1-3	ASSLDLGVFSGNTIY
TRBD1	TRBV9	TRBJ1-3	ASSVQGAQGNTIY
TRBD1	TRBV5-4	TRBJ1-4	ASSFKTGENEKLF
TRBD1	TRBV19	TRBJ1-5	ASRDRVLGPQH
TRBD2	TRBV5-1	TRBJ2-1	ASSWGLAGGVGEQF